The TCR beta chain described here comes from a study of cytomegalovirus exposure and HLA in healthy donors. At the level of the study: Within an early data release were about 80 million unique TCRs drawn from HLA-typed donors.

Whereas donors were nominally healthy upon sampling, unrecorded immune exposures were probable. A remark on this clone: The antigen remains unidentified.

The PCR employed 60 Vbeta primers together with 13 Jbeta primers. TCRdb's table, derived via immunoSEQ multiplex PCR, lists solely in-frame clones and lacks some. Counted here are about 160,000 clones, about 80% occurring once; the ten biggest clones make up 3.5% to 4.5%. Overall study findings and caveats: TCR beta V segments were, for the most part, productive about 87% or about 30% of the time in an earlier analysis.

V shed 7 bases and J shed 7 bases, with 14 bases lying between them. The germline V gene has CDR1 SGDLS and CDR2 YYNGEE. The CDR3 is 12 amino acids. Sample: PBMCs. The rearrangement uses TRBV9 and TRBJ2-5; tentatively, D is TRBD1 (5 bases). The TCR originated in a man aged 25 to 40 in good health and CMV-seropositive. CDR3 in amino acids: CASFAGSVTQYF. In DNA, the CDR3 is TGTGCCAGCTTCGCAGGGTCCGTGACCCAGTACTTC.